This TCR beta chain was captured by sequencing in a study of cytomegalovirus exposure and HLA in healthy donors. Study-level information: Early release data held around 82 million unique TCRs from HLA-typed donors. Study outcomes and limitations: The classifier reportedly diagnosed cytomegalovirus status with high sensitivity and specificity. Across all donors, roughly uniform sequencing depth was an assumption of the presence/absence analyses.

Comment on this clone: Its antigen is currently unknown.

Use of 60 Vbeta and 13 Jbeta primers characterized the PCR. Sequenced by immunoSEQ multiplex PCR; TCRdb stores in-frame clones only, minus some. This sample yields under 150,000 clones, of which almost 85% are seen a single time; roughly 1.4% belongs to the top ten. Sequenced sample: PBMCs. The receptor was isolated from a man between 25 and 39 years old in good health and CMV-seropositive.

The chain's CDR3 is CASSLGGNKGGYTF. The CDR3 coding sequence is TGTGCCAGCAGCCTCGGGGGAAATAAAGGTGGCTACACCTTC. The rearrangement uses TRBV5-4 and TRBJ1-2; D perhaps matches TRBD1 (5 bases). The CDR3 length is 14 residues. Germline V gene data show CDR1 as SGHNT and CDR2 as YYREEE (reference sequence). V lost 4 bases to trimming and J lost 7 bases, with 17 bases between them.